Described below is a single T cell receptor beta chain sequence and its context. After removal of 6 bases from V and 0 bases from J, the junction contained 2 bases not matched to a gene. The CDR3 length is 15 residues. Germline assignment: CDR1 SGHDN and CDR2 FVKESK. Seattle patient enrollment occurred during active infection, with longitudinal follow-up thereafter. The source of the sample is a study of blood T cell repertoires in COVID-19. The wider study: Material from acute and convalescent COVID-19 was sourced from the United States, Italy and Spain. PBMCs, B-cell-depleted T cells, or T cells were the source of the cDNA or gDNA that made up the material.

Authors' processing steps: Amplification from reference gene primers served as the basis for estimated nucleated cell counts. Method: immunoSEQ multiplex PCR; TCRdb's copy keeps in-frame clones and lacks some. V and J calls and clone size come straight from that table; D and trimming were deduced from the DNA. The sample shows 350,000 to 450,000 clones, approximately 86% of them seen only once. The source is a woman in her sixties or seventies with COVID-19, enrolled during active disease. The rearrangement uses TRBV14 and TRBJ2-5; 12 positions match TRBD2. The sequencing input was peripheral blood. The DNA for the CDR3 is TGTGCCAGCAGTCGGACTAGCGGGGACCAAGAGACCCAGTACTTC. Translating it yields CASSRTSGDQETQYF.